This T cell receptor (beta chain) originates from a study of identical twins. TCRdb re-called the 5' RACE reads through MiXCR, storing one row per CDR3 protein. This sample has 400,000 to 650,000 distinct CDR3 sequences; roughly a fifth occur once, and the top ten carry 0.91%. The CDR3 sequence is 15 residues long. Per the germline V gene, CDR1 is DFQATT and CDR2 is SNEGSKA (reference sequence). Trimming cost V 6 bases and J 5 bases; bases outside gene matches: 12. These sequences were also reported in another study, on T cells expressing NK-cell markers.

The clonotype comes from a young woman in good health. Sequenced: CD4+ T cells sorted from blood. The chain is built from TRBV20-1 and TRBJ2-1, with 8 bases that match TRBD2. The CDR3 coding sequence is TGCAGTGCACCTCCGGCTAGCGGGTTTAACAATGAGCAGTTCTTC. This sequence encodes CSAPPASGFNNEQFF.